This TCR beta chain originates from a study of response to subunit inactivated influenza vaccine. Overall study findings and caveats: There was a suggestion from the authors that each seasonal influenza vaccination recruits few new T cells.

This clonotype was seen more than once but under ten times. Its antigen is still unknown. Using its own MiXCR run on the RT-PCR reads, TCRdb lists one record per CDR3 protein. The data hold roughly 700,000 distinct CDR3 sequences, with 14% observed a single time. This specimen was PBMCs from blood, taken approximately 15 days before vaccination. The receptor was isolated from a man aged 45 to 65 who received an inactivated influenza vaccine.

The CDR3 bases are TGTGCCAGCAGTGAACCCCTCTATCCGGGGAGGGGATACACCTTC. Encoded protein: CASSEPLYPGRGYTF. The chain recombines TRBV6-1 with TRBJ1-2; D may be TRBD1 (5 bases). Germline CDR1 MNHNS, CDR2 SASEGT. The CDR3 totals 15 residues. Deletions cut 2 bases from V and 11 bases from J, with 21 bases between.